Shown below are 4 T cell receptor beta chains from a single sample sequenced in a study of T cells in localized non-small cell lung cancer. Profiling relied on immunoSEQ multiplex PCR, and the TCRdb table lists in-frame clones only, not all of them. The sample includes 35,000 to 45,000 clones, roughly four fifths of them seen just once. Sample: peripheral blood, taken before any cancer treatment. The receptors derive from a male donor aged 60 or over with stage III squamous cell lung carcinoma.

The rearrangement uses TRBV5-1 and TRBJ1-3; D might be TRBD1 (5 bases). This CDR3 spans 16 amino acids. V lost 3 bases to trimming and J lost 2 bases, with 15 bases between them. Germline V lookup: CDR1 SGHRS, CDR2 YFSETQ. The CDR3: CASSSGQGGTGNTIYF. CDR3 in DNA: TGCGCCAGCAGCTCCGGCCAGGGTGGAACTGGAAACACCATATATTTT.

The chain is built from TRBV30 and TRBJ2-2, with a tentative D call TRBD2 (7 bases). The V end was cut by 3 bases, the J end by 1 base, with 12 bases between. Germline values: CDR1 GTSNPN, CDR2 SVGIG (reference sequence). The CDR3 consists of 15 residues. CDR3 DNA sequence: TGTGCCTGGAGAGGGGGGGCTATGAACACCGGGGAGCTGTTTTTT. Residues: CAWRGGAMNTGELFF.

In nucleotides, the CDR3 is TGTGCCAGTAGCCTACTAGCGGGGGGACTTAGCACAGATACGCAGTATTTT. Protein: CASSLLAGGLSTDTQYF. The chain couples TRBV19 to TRBJ2-3; TRBD2 matches at 12 bases. CDR1 and CDR2 (germline): LNHDA, SQIVND (reference sequence). V lost 6 bases, J lost 0 bases, and 7 bases stayed unmatched. The CDR3 loop spans 17 amino acids.

In its sample, this clone was seen once. The chain employs TRBV2 and TRBJ2-3; 9 bases map to TRBD2. CDR3 length: 15 amino acids. CDR1 SNHLY and CDR2 FYNNEI come from the germline V gene. The V segment lost 4 bases and the J segment 1 base; nucleotides outside the gene matches: 3. This CDR3 is CASSALAGGTDTQYF. Written as DNA, the CDR3 is TGTGCCAGCAGTGCCTTAGCGGGGGGCACAGATACGCAGTATTTT.